Shown below are 9 T cell receptor beta chains from a single sample sequenced in a study of blood T cell repertoires in COVID-19. Profiled with immunoSEQ multiplex PCR; TCRdb holds only in-frame clones, not every one. The data show about 210,000 clones, over 75% seen once. The sample was peripheral blood. The receptor source for this set is a woman between 35 and 50 years old with acute or convalescent COVID-19.

The CDR3 nucleotides read TGTGCCAGCAGTTACCCGGGGTGGACAGGGTTCACGCAGTATTTT. Its protein is CASSYPGWTGFTQYF. This chain uses TRBV6-5 with TRBJ2-3, with TRBD1 identical over 8 bases. The germline CDR1 and CDR2 sequences are MNHEY and SVGAGI. V was clipped by 2 bases and J by 9 bases; unmatched bases: 10. The CDR3 is 15 residues long.

The chain joins TRBV24-1 to TRBJ1-2; possible D gene TRBD1, 6 bases. The V end lost 3 bases, the J end lost 4 bases, and 11 bases lay between the germline ends. CDR3 size: 14 residues. The germline V gene encodes CDR1 KGHDR and CDR2 SFDVKD. The CDR3 sequence: CATSDRTARYGYTF. In nucleotides, the CDR3 is TGTGCCACCAGTGATCGGACAGCACGCTATGGCTACACCTTC.

The genes are TRBV5-1 and TRBJ1-1; 8 nucleotides align to TRBD1. The germline V gene has CDR1 SGHRS and CDR2 YFSETQ. CDR3 length: 15 amino acids. Trimming at V came to 4 bases and at J to 2 bases, leaving 7 bases not matched to a gene. The CDR3 DNA reads as TGCGCCAGCAGCCCGTACGGACAGGGAAACACTGAAGCTTTCTTT. Translating gives CASSPYGQGNTEAFF.

This chain connects TRBV5-5 to TRBJ2-3; tentatively, D is TRBD1 (6 bases). Germline assignment: CDR1 SGHKS and CDR2 YYEKEE (reference sequence). There are 15 residues in the CDR3. V dropped 3 bases and J dropped 1 base, with 12 bases sitting between them. CDR3 nucleotide sequence: TGTGCCAGCAGCTCGTTACAGGGAGGCACAGATACGCAGTATTTT. Translation gives CASSSLQGGTDTQYF.

This clone occurred a few times. As DNA, the CDR3 is TGTGCCAGCAGTTCCGCCTGGACAGTCCTGAACACTGAAGCTTTCTTT. Amino acids: CASSSAWTVLNTEAFF. The V call is TRBV27, the J call TRBJ1-1; D is possibly TRBD1 (6 bases). The CDR3 is made up of 16 amino acids. Germline-derived CDR1 and CDR2 are MNHEY and SMNVEV (reference sequence). V was shortened by 4 bases and J by 0 bases, with 15 bases between the two germline ends.

The rearrangement uses TRBV11-2 and TRBJ1-2; 7 bases agree with TRBD1. This CDR3 comprises 14 residues. V shed 4 bases and J 9 bases; nucleotides not matched to a gene: 11. Germline CDR1 and CDR2: SGHAT and FQNNGV. The CDR3 nucleotides are TGTGCCAGCAGCTCCGGGACAGCGGCATTAAGCTACACCTTC. Translating gives CASSSGTAALSYTF.

The CDR3 DNA is TGTGCCTGTGGGACAGGTGTCCGCTATGGCTACACCTTC. Translation gives CACGTGVRYGYTF. The V and J genes are TRBV30 and TRBJ1-2; 8 nucleotides agree with TRBD1. V lost 6 bases and J lost 4; bases outside the gene matches: 7. This CDR3 comprises 13 residues. Germline V lookup: CDR1 GTSNPN, CDR2 SVGIG (reference sequence). Variable domain in full (rest from reference TRBV30 and TRBJ1-2): SQTIHQWPATLVQPVGSPLSLECTVEGTSNPNLYWYRQAAGRGLQLLFYSVGIGQISSEVPQNLSASRPQDRQFILSSKKLLLSDSGFYLCACGTGVRYGYTFGSGTRLTVV.

There are many counts of this clone. The chain couples TRBV6-4 to TRBJ2-2; tentative D call: TRBD2 (6 bases). In germline, CDR1 is MRHNA, CDR2 SNTAGT. The CDR3 length is 13 residues. Trimming took 0 bases from V and 7 from J, leaving 6 bases between them. This CDR3 reads CASSDSTSGELFF. The CDR3 DNA follows: TGTGCCAGCAGTGACTCGACTAGCGGGGAGCTGTTTTTT.

The chain has TRBV5-6 and TRBJ2-3; possibly TRBD1 for D (5 bases). This CDR3 is built from 16 residues. The V gene's germline CDR1 is SGHDT and CDR2 YYEEEE. The V and J ends lost 6 bases and 2 bases respectively, with 19 bases between them. CDR3 nucleotides: TGTGCCAGCACCTCTACCCTGACAGAGCACACAGATACGCAGTATTTT. It translates to CASTSTLTEHTDTQYF. Filled out from reference TRBV5-6 and TRBJ2-3, the complete variable domain reads DAGVTQSPTHLIKTRGQQVTLRCSPKSGHDTVSWYQQALGQGPQFIFQYYEEEERQRGNFPDRFSGHQFPNYSSELNVNALLLGDSALYLCASTSTLTEHTDTQYFGPGTRLTVL.